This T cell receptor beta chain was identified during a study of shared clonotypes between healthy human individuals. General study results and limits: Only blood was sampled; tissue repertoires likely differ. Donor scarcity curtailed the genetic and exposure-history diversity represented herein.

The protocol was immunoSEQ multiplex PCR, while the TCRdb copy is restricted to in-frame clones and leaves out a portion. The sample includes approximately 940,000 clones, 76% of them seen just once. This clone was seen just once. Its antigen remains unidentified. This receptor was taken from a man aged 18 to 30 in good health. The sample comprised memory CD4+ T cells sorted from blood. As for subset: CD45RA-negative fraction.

In nucleotides, the CDR3 is TGTGCCAGCAGTTTACGGGGCGCAGGGGGAACTGAAGCTTTCTTT. This encodes CASSLRGAGGTEAFF. The chain employs TRBV27 and TRBJ1-1; 7 nucleotides match TRBD1. Per the germline V gene, CDR1 is MNHEY and CDR2 is SMNVEV (reference sequence). The CDR3 is 15 residues long. After removal of 2 bases from V and 5 bases from J, the junction contained 8 bases not matched to a gene.